This entry lists 30 T cell receptor beta chains sequenced from one sample in a study of blood T cell repertoires in COVID-19. Repertoires were generated with immunoSEQ multiplex PCR, while TCRdb's copy carries only in-frame clones and drops some. Of some 240,000 clones in the sample, 75% to 90% were seen once. Sequenced: PBMCs or T cells enriched from blood (not recorded which). These receptors originate from a middle-aged woman with acute COVID-19.

The chain links TRBV7-9 to TRBJ2-5; the match to TRBD2 covers 10 bases. The CDR3 is 16 residues long. From germline, CDR1 is SEHNR and CDR2 FQNEAQ (reference sequence). With V trimmed by 2 bases and J by 2 bases, 5 bases remained unmatched. CDR3 sequence reads: CASSLLAGVGQETQYF. Here the CDR3 DNA reads TGTGCCAGCAGCTTACTAGCGGGAGTGGGGCAAGAGACCCAGTACTTC. The complete variable domain, with remaining parts taken from reference TRBV7-9 and TRBJ2-5, reads DTGVSQNPRHKITKRGQNVTFRCDPISEHNRLYWYRQTLGQGPEFLTYFQNEAQLEKSRLLSDRFSAERPKGSFSTLEIQRTEQGDSAMYLCASSLLAGVGQETQYFGPGTRLLVL.

V gene TRBV2 combines with J gene TRBJ2-7; the D gene is possibly TRBD2 (6 bases). CDR1 is SNHLY and CDR2 is FYNNEI in the germline V gene. With 2 bases removed from V and 2 bases from J, the gap between germline ends came to 16 bases. The CDR3 consists of 16 residues. CDR3 loop: CASSEYLAGSAYEQYF. CDR3 coding DNA: TGTGCCAGCAGTGAATATCTGGCGGGATCGGCCTACGAGCAGTACTTC.

The chain carries TRBV5-1 and TRBJ1-6; 7 bases fit TRBD1. This CDR3 region has 16 residues. Germline V CDR1 and CDR2: SGHRS, YFSETQ. Trimming removed 4 bases from V and 3 bases from J; junction bases left unmatched: 7. The CDR3 protein is CASSPRQGGYNSPLHF. Written as DNA, the CDR3 is TGCGCCAGCAGCCCCCGACAGGGTGGCTATAATTCACCCCTCCACTTT.

The V gene is TRBV7-8, the J gene TRBJ2-3, with D possibly being TRBD2 (6 bases). Trimming removed 0 bases at V and 5 bases at J, with 18 bases between. The CDR3 covers 17 residues. Germline CDR1 is SGHVS and CDR2 is FQNEAQ. The CDR3 nucleotides are TGTGCCAGCAGCTTAGCGACGGGAGCCGGGGCCGGAGATACGCAGTATTTT. This gives the protein CASSLATGAGAGDTQYF.

The V and J genes are TRBV19 and TRBJ2-1; 11 bases match TRBD2. This CDR3 comprises 15 residues. Germline CDR1 reads LNHDA; CDR2 reads SQIVND (reference sequence). The junction had 8 bases not matched to a gene; V was cut back by 8 bases and J by 5 bases. DNA for the CDR3: TGTGCCAGTCGAAAAGCTAGCGGGGGGAACAATGAGCAGTTCTTC. Its translation is CASRKASGGNNEQFF.

The J gene is TRBJ1-1, the V gene TRBV3-1 (or the pseudogene TRBV3-2); possible D gene TRBD1, 6 bases. The germline V gene encodes CDR1 LGHDT and CDR2 YNNKEL (reference sequence). CDR3 length: 16 amino acids. V was pared by 2 bases and J by 5 bases, with 18 bases between. In DNA form, the CDR3 reads TGTGCCAGCAGCCAAAGAGGGGGTAGTGGGGGAACTGAAGCTTTCTTT. This sequence encodes CASSQRGGSGGTEAFF.

V and J are TRBV11-3 and TRBJ2-5; no clear D. Germline CDR1 is SGHNT and CDR2 is YENEEA. V was cut by 2 bases and J by 2 bases, with 6 bases left in between. The CDR3 is 13 residues long. CDR3 residues: CASSLFGQETQYF. The CDR3 bases are TGTGCCAGCAGCTTATTCGGGCAAGAGACCCAGTACTTC.

This chain uses TRBV7-3 with TRBJ2-1; a weak D match, TRBD2 (6 bases). V lost 8 bases and J 3 bases, leaving 14 bases between the germline ends. The CDR3 contains 14 residues. CDR1 SGHTA and CDR2 FQGTGA come from the germline V gene. The CDR3 loop reads CASRRGGNYNEQFF. Written as DNA, the CDR3 is TGTGCCAGCCGGAGGGGCGGGAACTACAATGAGCAGTTCTTC.

The chain has TRBV7-3 and TRBJ2-1, with 11 bases matching TRBD2. The germline CDR1 and CDR2 sequences are SGHTA and FQGTGA. Unmatched junction bases numbered 7, after V lost 5 bases and J lost 7 bases. The CDR3 length is 15 residues. CDR3 nucleotide sequence: TGTGCCAGCAGCAGATTAGCGGGAGGGTGGAATGAGCAGTTCTTC. This codes for CASSRLAGGWNEQFF.

The rearrangement joins TRBV11-3 to TRBJ1-1, with D possibly TRBD1 on 6 matching bases. Germline CDR1 reads SGHNT; CDR2 reads YENEEA. V was shortened by 4 bases and J by 8 bases, with 11 bases between the two germline ends. The CDR3 sequence is 12 residues long. As DNA, the CDR3 is TGTGCCAGCAGCTCCACAGGACAGGAAGCTTTCTTT. The encoded protein is CASSSTGQEAFF.

The gene calls are TRBV5-6 and TRBJ2-6; D possibly corresponds to TRBD1 (6 bases). The germline gives CDR1 SGHDT, CDR2 YYEEEE. Trimming removed 6 bases from V and 1 base from J, with 14 bases in between. The CDR3 consists of 16 residues. CDR3 sequence reads: CASKRPGASGANVLTF. Here the CDR3 DNA reads TGTGCCAGCAAACGTCCAGGGGCTTCTGGGGCCAACGTCCTGACTTTC.

The V gene is TRBV7-6, the J gene TRBJ1-2; 8 nucleotides line up with TRBD1. The junction had 0 bases not matched to a gene; V was cut back by 1 base and J by 8 bases. The CDR3 length is 12 residues. Germline lookup yields CDR1 SGHVS and CDR2 FNYEAQ. The CDR3 sequence is CASSLGTGGYTF. The CDR3 nucleotides are TGTGCCAGCAGCTTAGGGACAGGGGGCTACACCTTC.

The chain is built from TRBV14 and TRBJ2-1; the match to TRBD2 covers 7 bases. V was pared by 0 bases and J by 6 bases, with 8 bases of the junction left unmatched. The CDR3 runs 16 residues. Germline-derived CDR1 and CDR2 are SGHDN and FVKESK. CDR3 protein: CASSQDRGRAANEQFF. For the CDR3, the DNA is TGTGCCAGCAGCCAAGATCGTGGGAGGGCCGCCAATGAGCAGTTCTTC.

This clone came up many times. The chain recombines TRBV11-3 with TRBJ1-2; TRBD1 aligns across 8 bases. The CDR3 sequence is 15 residues long. CDR1 and CDR2 (germline): SGHNT, YENEEA. Unmatched junction bases numbered 7, after V lost 3 bases and J lost 4 bases. This CDR3 reads CASSFLQGEFYGYTF. In DNA form, the CDR3 reads TGTGCCAGCAGCTTTCTACAGGGGGAATTCTATGGCTACACCTTC.

The chain recombines TRBV15 with TRBJ2-7; tentatively, D is TRBD1 (7 bases). Germline CDR1 reads LNHNV; CDR2 reads YYDKDF (reference sequence). The CDR3 is 16 amino acids. V dropped 0 bases and J dropped 4 bases, with 16 bases sitting between them. The CDR3, as DNA: TGTGCCACCAGCAGAGATGAATTTCAGGGGGGTTACGAGCAGTACTTC. This translates into CATSRDEFQGGYEQYF.

This chain joins TRBV5-5 and TRBJ2-1; no clear D gene. Between the trimmed V and J ends, which lost 1 base and 3 bases, there was a span of 8 bases. Germline-derived CDR1 and CDR2 are SGHKS and YYEKEE (reference sequence). The CDR3 loop spans 14 amino acids. CDR3 protein: CASSLSTYYNEQFF. CDR3 bases: TGTGCCAGCAGCTTGTCAACCTACTACAATGAGCAGTTCTTC.

V gene TRBV15 combines with J gene TRBJ2-1; 16 bases align to TRBD2. Germline lookup yields CDR1 LNHNV and CDR2 YYDKDF (reference sequence). V lost 3 bases, J lost 7 bases, and 3 bases stayed unmatched. The CDR3 runs to 16 residues. The CDR3 nucleotides read TGTGCCACCAGCAGGGGGACTAGCGGGAGGGCGAATGAGCAGTTCTTC. This translates into CATSRGTSGRANEQFF.

This clone was counted only a few times. The V and J genes are TRBV12-3 or TRBV12-4 and TRBJ2-5; D is unresolved. This CDR3 has 13 residues. Trimming cost V 3 bases and J 5 bases, with 10 bases left between them. CDR3 amino acids: CASSLSGTETQYF. CDR3 DNA: TGTGCCAGCAGTTTGTCGGGTACCGAGACCCAGTACTTC.

CDR3 amino acids: CASSPPRGGGYEQYF. CDR3 DNA: TGTGCCAGCTCACCACCCCGCGGGGGGGGCTACGAGCAGTACTTC. This chain joins TRBV18 and TRBJ2-7, with 9 bases matching TRBD2. Trimming removed 0 bases from V and 3 bases from J; junction bases left unmatched: 3. The CDR3 spans 15 residues. The germline V gene has CDR1 KGHSH and CDR2 LQKENI.

DNA of the CDR3: TGTGCCAGCAGCTTAAGGCGGGGGCGCGGGGAGACCCAGTACTTC. It yields the protein CASSLRRGRGETQYF. This chain connects TRBV11-3 to TRBJ2-5; a weak D match, TRBD2 (7 bases). V was pared by 2 bases and J by 5 bases, with 15 bases between. There are 15 residues in the CDR3. The germline CDR1 and CDR2 sequences are SGHNT and YENEEA.

The chain recombines TRBV5-8 with TRBJ2-1; D not resolved. V lost 0 bases and J lost 5, with 9 bases in between. The CDR3 runs 14 residues. From germline, CDR1 is SGHTS and CDR2 YDEGEE. The CDR3 loop is CASSLDTDNNEQFF. The CDR3 bases are TGTGCCAGCAGCTTGGATACAGATAACAATGAGCAGTTCTTC.

In this sample, this clone turned up once. The V call is TRBV5-1, the J call TRBJ2-5; D possibly corresponds to TRBD1 (5 bases). V was pared by 4 bases and J by 3 bases, with 22 bases between. Looked up from germline, CDR1 is SGHRS and CDR2 is YFSETQ. The CDR3 length is 17 residues. The CDR3 protein is CASSLPTGQGRKETQYF. For the CDR3, the DNA is TGCGCCAGCAGCCTCCCCACTGGGCAGGGAAGGAAAGAGACCCAGTACTTC.

CDR3 DNA sequence: TGTGCCAGCAGCGTAGAAGCTAGAAGCTGGGGCCCGCAGTTCTTC. Residues: CASSVEARSWGPQFF. The chain recombines TRBV9 with TRBJ2-1; D might be TRBD1 (5 bases). The CDR3 is 15 amino acids. The V end lost 0 bases, the J end lost 12 bases, and 19 bases lay between the germline ends. Germline CDR1 reads SGDLS; CDR2 reads YYNGEE.

The chain has TRBV7-9 and TRBJ2-5; the D gene is possibly TRBD2 (5 bases). This CDR3 comprises 14 residues. Per the germline V gene, CDR1 is SEHNR and CDR2 is FQNEAQ (reference sequence). V was shortened by 7 bases and J by 3 bases, with 15 bases between the two germline ends. The CDR3 spells CASNKAVGEETQYF. The CDR3 DNA reads as TGTGCCAGCAACAAGGCAGTGGGAGAAGAGACCCAGTACTTC.

The CDR3 DNA follows: TGTGCCAGCAGCCAGGGGGCGACTAATGAAAAACTGTTTTTT. This encodes CASSQGATNEKLFF. The rearrangement uses TRBV3-1 (or the pseudogene TRBV3-2) and TRBJ1-4; TRBD1 is a possible D gene (6 bases). The CDR3 is 14 residues long. The germline gives CDR1 LGHDT, CDR2 YNNKEL (reference sequence). V lost 3 bases, J lost 2 bases, and 7 bases lay in between.

The gene calls are TRBV29-1 and TRBJ2-1; TRBD2 aligns across 9 bases. The V gene's germline CDR1 is SQVTM and CDR2 ANQGSEA. The CDR3 totals 14 residues. With 4 bases clipped from V and 7 bases from J, the junction kept 8 bases outside the gene matches. The CDR3 DNA sequence: TGCAGCGTTGTAGATAGCGGGAGTATTAATGAGCAGTTCTTC. The encoded protein is CSVVDSGSINEQFF.

This chain connects TRBV7-8 to TRBJ2-3; 10 bases line up with TRBD2. The germline V gene has CDR1 SGHVS and CDR2 FQNEAQ. The CDR3 length is 18 residues. The trim removed 5 bases at V and 3 bases at J, leaving 14 bases unmatched. CDR3 DNA sequence: TGTGCCAGCAGCCCCCGGTCGTCTAGCGGGAGTTGGACAGATACGCAGTATTTT. It yields the protein CASSPRSSSGSWTDTQYF.

This chain uses TRBV6-2 or TRBV6-3 with TRBJ2-7, with 10 bases aligning to TRBD2. The CDR3 sequence is 15 residues long. V lost 1 base to trimming and J lost 7 bases; unmatched junction nucleotides: 7. Per germline, CDR1 MNHEY and CDR2 SVGEGT. CDR3: CASSYWLAGVEEQYF. The CDR3 coding sequence is TGTGCCAGCAGTTACTGGCTAGCGGGAGTCGAGGAGCAGTACTTC.

This clone was seen just once. The genes are TRBV11-3 and TRBJ2-3; a possible D gene is TRBD1 (6 bases). CDR1 is SGHNT and CDR2 is YENEEA in the germline V gene. The CDR3 has 14 amino acids. Trimming removed 6 bases at V and 2 bases at J, with 12 bases between. The CDR3 sequence: CASSSGHHTDTQYF. In DNA, the CDR3 is TGTGCCAGCAGTTCGGGACACCACACAGATACGCAGTATTTT.

The V gene is TRBV24-1, the J gene TRBJ1-5, with D hard to call. The CDR3 runs 13 residues. CDR1 is KGHDR, CDR2 SFDVKD, per germline. V was shortened by 6 bases and J by 6 bases, with 11 bases between the two germline ends. The DNA of the CDR3 is TGTGCCACCAGTAGAGGGTTTGGTCAGCCCCAGCATTTT. This codes for CATSRGFGQPQHF.